The 5 T cell receptor beta chains given below trace back to one sample, sequenced in a study of healthy donors' naive CD4 and CD8 T cells (dated by TCRdb to between 2015 and 2016). The reads were generated on a 454 GS FLX Titanium. A previously published linear amplification protocol was used to build the TCR libraries, starting from about 0.55 ug of total RNA. Using fastp at Q25 and MiXCR, TCRdb reprocessed the public reads and kept productive beta chains. Each entry merges the rows of one CDR3 protein and shows their most common DNA and genes. A total of about 180,000 distinct CDR3 sequences appear in this sample, about 76% of them only once. Roughly 2.4% of the sample is held by the ten biggest clonotypes. Input material: naive CD4+ and CD8+ T cells sorted from blood, pooled from several donors. The cell subset or site label corresponds to: FACS-sorted naive CD4+ (CD45RO-CD45RA+) and naive CD8+ (CD45RA+CD27bright) T cells. The receptors shown here come from a pool of human donors in good health; the sample pools cells from several healthy donors.

Concerning this clonotype: Germline and junction disagree at one end, which may indicate a read error. This chain joins TRBV4-1 and TRBJ1-1; 7 bases are a match to TRBD1. The CDR3 is 14 amino acids. Germline V gene sequence: CDR1 MGHRA, CDR2 YSYEKL. CDR3 region: CASSQGQGGPKAFF. Here the CDR3 DNA reads TGTGCCAGCAGCCAAGGGCAGGGGGGACCTAAAGCTTTCTTT.

The chain links TRBV19 to TRBJ1-2, with 9 bases that match TRBD1. J gave up 0 bases and V 4 bases, and 3 bases lay outside the gene matches. The V gene's germline CDR1 is LNHDA and CDR2 SQIVND (reference sequence). CDR3 length equals 15 residues. This CDR3 reads CASSTGTGPNYGYTF. CDR3 coding DNA: TGTGCCAGTAGTACCGGGACAGGGCCTAACTATGGCTACACCTTC.

The CDR3 spells CASSSPLGGSQWTQYF. In DNA form, the CDR3 reads TGTGCCAGCAGCTCCCCTTTAGGAGGGTCCCAGTGGACCCAGTACTTC. This chain connects TRBV7-8 to TRBJ2-5; perhaps TRBD2 as D (6 bases). Germline CDR1 reads SGHVS; CDR2 reads FQNEAQ. V gave up 4 bases and J gave up 7 bases, with 22 bases separating them. This CDR3 region has 16 residues.

This clonotype was observed a single time. The chain couples TRBV10-3 to TRBJ1-5; 9 bases match TRBD1. This CDR3 is 14 amino acids long. Losses at the gene ends were 6 bases for V and 7 bases for J; bases not matched to a gene: 7. CDR1 and CDR2 (germline): ENHRY, SYGVKD. CDR3 bases: TGTGCCATCAGCCAGGGGACAGGGATACAGCCCCAGCATTTT. It encodes CAISQGTGIQPQHF.

This chain links TRBV6-5 with TRBJ2-1, with 8 bases aligning to TRBD2. The V gene end was trimmed by 5 bases and the J gene end by 10 bases; junction bases not matched to a gene: 4. Germline V gene sequence: CDR1 MNHEY, CDR2 SVGAGI. The CDR3 is made up of 12 amino acids. CDR3 protein: CASSRTSTEQFF. The CDR3 region has the DNA TGTGCCAGCAGTCGGACTAGCACCGAGCAGTTCTTC.